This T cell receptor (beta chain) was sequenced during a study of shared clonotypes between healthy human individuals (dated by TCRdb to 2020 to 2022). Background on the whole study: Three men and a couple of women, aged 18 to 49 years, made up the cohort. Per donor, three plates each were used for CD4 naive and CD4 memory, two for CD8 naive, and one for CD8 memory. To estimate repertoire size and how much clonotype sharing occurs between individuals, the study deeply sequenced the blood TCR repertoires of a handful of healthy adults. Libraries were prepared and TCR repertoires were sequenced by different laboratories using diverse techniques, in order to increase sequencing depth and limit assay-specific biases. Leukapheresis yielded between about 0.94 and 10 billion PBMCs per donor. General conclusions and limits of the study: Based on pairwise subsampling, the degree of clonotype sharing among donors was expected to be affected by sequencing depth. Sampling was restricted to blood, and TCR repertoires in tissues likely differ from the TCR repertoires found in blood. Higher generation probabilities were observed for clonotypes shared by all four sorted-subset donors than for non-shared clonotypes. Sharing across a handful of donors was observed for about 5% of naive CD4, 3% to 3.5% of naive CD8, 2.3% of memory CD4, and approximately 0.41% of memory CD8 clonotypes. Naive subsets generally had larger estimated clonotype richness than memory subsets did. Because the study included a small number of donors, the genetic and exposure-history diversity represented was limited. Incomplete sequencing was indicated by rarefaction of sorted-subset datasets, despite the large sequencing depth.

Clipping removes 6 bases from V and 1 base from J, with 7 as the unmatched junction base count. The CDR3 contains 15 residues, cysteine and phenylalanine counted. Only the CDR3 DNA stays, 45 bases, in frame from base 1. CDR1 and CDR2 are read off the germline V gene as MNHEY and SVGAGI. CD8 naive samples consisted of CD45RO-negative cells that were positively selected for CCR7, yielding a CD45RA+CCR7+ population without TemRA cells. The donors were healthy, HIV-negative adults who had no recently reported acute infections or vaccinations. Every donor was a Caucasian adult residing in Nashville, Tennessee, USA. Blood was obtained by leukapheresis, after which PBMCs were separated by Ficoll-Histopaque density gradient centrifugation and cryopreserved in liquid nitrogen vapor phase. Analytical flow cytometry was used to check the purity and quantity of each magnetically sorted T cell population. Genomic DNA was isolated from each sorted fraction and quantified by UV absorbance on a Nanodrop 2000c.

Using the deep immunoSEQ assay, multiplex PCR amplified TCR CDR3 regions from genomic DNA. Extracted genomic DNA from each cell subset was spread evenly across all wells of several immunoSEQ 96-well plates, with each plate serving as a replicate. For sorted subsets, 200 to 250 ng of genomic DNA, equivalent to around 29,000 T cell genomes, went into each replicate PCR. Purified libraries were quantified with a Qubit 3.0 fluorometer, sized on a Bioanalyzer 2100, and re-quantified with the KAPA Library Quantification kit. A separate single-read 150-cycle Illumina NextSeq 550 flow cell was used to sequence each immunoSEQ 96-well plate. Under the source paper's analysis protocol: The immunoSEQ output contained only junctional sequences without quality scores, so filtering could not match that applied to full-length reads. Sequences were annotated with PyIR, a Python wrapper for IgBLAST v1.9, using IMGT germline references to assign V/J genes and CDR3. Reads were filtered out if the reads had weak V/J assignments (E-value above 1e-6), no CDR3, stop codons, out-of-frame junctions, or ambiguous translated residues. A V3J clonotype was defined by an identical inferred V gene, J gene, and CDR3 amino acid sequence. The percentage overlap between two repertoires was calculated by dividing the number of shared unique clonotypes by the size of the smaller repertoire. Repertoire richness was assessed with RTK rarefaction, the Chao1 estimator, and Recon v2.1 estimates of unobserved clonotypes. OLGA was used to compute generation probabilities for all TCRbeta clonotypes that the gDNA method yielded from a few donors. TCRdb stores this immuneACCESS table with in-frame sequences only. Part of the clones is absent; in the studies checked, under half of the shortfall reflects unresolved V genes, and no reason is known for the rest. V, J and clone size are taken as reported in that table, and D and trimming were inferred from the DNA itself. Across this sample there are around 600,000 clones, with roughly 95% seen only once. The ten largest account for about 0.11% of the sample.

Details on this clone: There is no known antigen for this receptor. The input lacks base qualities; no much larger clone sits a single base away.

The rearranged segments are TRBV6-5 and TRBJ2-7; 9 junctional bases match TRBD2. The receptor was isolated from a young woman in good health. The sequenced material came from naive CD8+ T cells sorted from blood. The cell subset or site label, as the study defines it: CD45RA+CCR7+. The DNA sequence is TGTGCCAGCAGCTTCACCAGCGGGAGGTCCTACGAGCAGTACTTC. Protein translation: CASSFTSGRSYEQYF.